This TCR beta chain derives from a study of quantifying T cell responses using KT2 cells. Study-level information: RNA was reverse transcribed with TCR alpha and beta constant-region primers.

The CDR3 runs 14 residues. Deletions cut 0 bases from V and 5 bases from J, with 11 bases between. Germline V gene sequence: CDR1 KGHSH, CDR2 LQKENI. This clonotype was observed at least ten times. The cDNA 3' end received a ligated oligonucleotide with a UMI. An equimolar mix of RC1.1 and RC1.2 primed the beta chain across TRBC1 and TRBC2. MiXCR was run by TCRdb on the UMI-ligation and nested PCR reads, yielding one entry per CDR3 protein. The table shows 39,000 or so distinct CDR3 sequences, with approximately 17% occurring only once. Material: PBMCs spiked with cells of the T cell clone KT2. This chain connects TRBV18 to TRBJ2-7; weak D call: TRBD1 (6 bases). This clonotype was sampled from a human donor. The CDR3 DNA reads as TGTGCCAGCTCACCACCGTGGCAGGGGAACGAGCAGTACTTC. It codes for CASSPPWQGNEQYF.